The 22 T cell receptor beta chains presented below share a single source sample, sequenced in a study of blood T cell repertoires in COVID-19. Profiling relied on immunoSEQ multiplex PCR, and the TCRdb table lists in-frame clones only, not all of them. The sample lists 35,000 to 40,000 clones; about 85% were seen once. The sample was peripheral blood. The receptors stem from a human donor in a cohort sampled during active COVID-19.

CDR3: CASSLPSTDTQYF. DNA for the CDR3: TGCGCCAGCAGCTTGCCAAGCACAGATACGCAGTATTTT. The V and J genes are TRBV5-1 and TRBJ2-3, with no clear D. The CDR3 sequence is 13 residues long. The V gene lost 1 base and the J gene lost 0 bases, with 3 bases spanning the gap. Germline CDR1 SGHRS, CDR2 YFSETQ.

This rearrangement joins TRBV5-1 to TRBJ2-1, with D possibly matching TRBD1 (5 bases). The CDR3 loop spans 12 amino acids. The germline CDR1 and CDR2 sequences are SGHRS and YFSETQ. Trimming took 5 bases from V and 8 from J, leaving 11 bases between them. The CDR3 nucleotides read TGCGCCAGCAGTGGGCAGGGCGATGAGCAGTTCTTC. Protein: CASSGQGDEQFF.

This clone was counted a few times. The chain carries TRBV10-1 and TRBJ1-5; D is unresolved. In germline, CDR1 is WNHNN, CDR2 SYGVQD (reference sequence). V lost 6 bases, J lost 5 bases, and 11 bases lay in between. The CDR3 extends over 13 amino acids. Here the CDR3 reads CASSLSVDQPQHF. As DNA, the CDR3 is TGCGCCAGCAGCCTTTCGGTGGATCAGCCCCAGCATTTT.

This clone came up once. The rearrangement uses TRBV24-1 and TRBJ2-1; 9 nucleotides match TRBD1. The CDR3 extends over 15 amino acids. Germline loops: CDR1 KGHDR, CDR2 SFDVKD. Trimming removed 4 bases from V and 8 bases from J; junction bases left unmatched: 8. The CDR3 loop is CATSDPGTGRDEQFF. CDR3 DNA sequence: TGTGCCACCAGTGACCCCGGGACAGGGAGAGATGAGCAGTTCTTC.

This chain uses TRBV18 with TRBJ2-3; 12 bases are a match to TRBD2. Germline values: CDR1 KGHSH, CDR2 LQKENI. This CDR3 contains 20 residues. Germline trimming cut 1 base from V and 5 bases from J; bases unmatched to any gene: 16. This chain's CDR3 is CASSPRTTSLAGGPGDTQYF. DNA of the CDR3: TGTGCCAGCTCACCACGAACCACATCTCTAGCGGGGGGGCCAGGAGATACGCAGTATTTT.

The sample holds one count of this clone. CDR3: CASSPDIFTDTQYF. The CDR3 DNA reads as TGTGCCAGCAGCCCCGACATCTTCACAGATACGCAGTATTTT. J is TRBJ2-3 and V is TRBV7-7; D call uncertain. Germline V gene data show CDR1 as SSHAT and CDR2 as FNYEAQ (reference sequence). Trimming pared 5 bases from V and 2 bases from J, leaving 11 bases between. This CDR3 comprises 14 residues. Combining the CDR3 with reference TRBV7-7 and TRBJ2-3 gives the whole variable domain GAGVSQSPRYKVTKRGQDVTLRCDPISSHATLYWYQQALGQGPEFLTYFNYEAQPDKSGLPSDRFSAERPEGSISTLTIQRTEQRDSAMYRCASSPDIFTDTQYFGPGTRLTVL.

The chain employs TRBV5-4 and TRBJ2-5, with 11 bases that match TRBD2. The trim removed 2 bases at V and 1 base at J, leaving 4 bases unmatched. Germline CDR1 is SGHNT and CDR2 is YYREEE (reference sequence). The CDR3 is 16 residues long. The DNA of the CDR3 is TGTGCCAGCAGCTTACTACTAGCGGGGGCCCAAGAGACCCAGTACTTC. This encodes CASSLLLAGAQETQYF.

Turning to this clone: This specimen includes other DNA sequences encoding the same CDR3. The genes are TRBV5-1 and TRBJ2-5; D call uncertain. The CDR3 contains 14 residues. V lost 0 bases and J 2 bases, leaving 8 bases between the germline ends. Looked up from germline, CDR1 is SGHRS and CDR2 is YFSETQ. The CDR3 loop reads CASSLGTLQETQYF. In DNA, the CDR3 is TGCGCCAGCAGCTTGGGCACCCTACAAGAGACCCAGTACTTC.

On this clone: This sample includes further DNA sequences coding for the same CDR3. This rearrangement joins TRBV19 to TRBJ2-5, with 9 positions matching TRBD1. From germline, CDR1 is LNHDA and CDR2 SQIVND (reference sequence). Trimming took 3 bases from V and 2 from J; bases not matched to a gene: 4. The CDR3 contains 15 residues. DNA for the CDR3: TGTGCCAGTAGTATTGGACAGGGGACACAAGAGACCCAGTACTTC. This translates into CASSIGQGTQETQYF.

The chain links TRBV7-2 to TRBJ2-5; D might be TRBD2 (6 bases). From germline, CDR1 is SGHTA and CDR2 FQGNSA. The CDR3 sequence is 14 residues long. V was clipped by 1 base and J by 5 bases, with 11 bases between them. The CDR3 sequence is CASSLDPRGETQYF. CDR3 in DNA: TGTGCCAGCAGCTTAGATCCCCGGGGGGAGACCCAGTACTTC.

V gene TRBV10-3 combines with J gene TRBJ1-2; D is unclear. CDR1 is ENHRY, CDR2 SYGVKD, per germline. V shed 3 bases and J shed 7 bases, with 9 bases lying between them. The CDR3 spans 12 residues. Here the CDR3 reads CAISDSRGGYTF. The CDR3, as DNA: TGTGCCATCAGTGACTCGAGAGGTGGCTACACCTTC.

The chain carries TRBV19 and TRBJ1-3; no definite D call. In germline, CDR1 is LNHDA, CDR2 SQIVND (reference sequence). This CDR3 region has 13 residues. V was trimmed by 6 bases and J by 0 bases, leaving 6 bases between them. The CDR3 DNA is TGTGCCAGTAGGGCTGGCTCTGGAAACACCATATATTTT. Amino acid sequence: CASRAGSGNTIYF.

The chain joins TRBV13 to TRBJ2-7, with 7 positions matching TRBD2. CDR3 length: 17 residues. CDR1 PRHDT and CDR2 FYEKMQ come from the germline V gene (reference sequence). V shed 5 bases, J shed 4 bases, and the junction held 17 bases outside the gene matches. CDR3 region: CASSPGAGPGGSYEQYF. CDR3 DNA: TGTGCCAGCAGCCCCGGGGCAGGGCCGGGGGGATCTTACGAGCAGTACTTC.

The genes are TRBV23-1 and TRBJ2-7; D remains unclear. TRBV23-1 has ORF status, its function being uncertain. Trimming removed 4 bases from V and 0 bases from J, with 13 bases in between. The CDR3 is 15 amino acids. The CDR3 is CASSPRGGFSYEQYF. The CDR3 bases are TGCGCCAGCAGTCCCCGCGGTGGGTTCTCCTACGAGCAGTACTTC.

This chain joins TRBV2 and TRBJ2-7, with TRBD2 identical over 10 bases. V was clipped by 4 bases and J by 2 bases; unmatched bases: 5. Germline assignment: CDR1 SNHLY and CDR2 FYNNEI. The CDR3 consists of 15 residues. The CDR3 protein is CASSGGSGGAYEQYF. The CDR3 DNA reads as TGTGCCAGCAGTGGAGGCAGCGGGGGGGCCTACGAGCAGTACTTC. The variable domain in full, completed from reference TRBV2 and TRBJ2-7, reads EPEVTQTPSHQVTQMGQEVILRCVPISNHLYFYWYRQILGQKVEFLVSFYNNEISEKSEIFDDQFSVERPDGSNFTLKIRSTKLEDSAMYFCASSGGSGGAYEQYFGPGTRLTVT.

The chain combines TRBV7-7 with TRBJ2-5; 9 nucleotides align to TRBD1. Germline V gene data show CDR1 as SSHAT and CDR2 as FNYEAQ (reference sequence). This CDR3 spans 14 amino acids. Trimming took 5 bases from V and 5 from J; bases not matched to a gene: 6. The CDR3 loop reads CASSPGQGVETQYF. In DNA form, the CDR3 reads TGTGCCAGCAGCCCGGGACAGGGAGTCGAGACCCAGTACTTC.

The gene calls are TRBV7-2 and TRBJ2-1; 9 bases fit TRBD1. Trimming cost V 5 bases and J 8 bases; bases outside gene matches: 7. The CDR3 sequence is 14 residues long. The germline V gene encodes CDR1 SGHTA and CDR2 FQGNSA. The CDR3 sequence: CASSPGTGYDEQFF. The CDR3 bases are TGTGCCAGCAGCCCCGGGACAGGGTATGATGAGCAGTTCTTC.

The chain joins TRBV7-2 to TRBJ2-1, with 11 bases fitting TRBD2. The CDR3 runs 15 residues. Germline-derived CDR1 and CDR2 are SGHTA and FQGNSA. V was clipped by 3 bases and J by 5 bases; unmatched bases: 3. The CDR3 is CASSLTSGANNEQFF. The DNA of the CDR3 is TGTGCCAGCAGCTTGACTAGCGGGGCCAACAATGAGCAGTTCTTC.

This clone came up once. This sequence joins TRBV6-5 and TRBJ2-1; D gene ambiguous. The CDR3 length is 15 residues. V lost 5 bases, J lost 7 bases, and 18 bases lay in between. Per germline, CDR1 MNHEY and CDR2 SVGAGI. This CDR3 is CASSTRRIPTNEQFF. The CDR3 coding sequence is TGTGCCAGCAGTACAAGGCGGATACCCACAAATGAGCAGTTCTTC.

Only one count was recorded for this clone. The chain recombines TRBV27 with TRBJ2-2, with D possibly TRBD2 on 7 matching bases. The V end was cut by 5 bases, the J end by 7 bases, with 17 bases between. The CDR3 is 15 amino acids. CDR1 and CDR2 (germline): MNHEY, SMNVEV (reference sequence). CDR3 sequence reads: CASSPGLQGVGELFF. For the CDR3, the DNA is TGTGCCAGCAGTCCGGGACTACAGGGAGTCGGGGAGCTGTTTTTT.

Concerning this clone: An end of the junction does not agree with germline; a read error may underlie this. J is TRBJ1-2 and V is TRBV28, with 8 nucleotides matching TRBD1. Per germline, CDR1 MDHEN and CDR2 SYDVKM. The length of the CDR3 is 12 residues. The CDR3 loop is CASGLSGTGSFF. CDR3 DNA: TGTGCCAGCGGCTTATCCGGGACAGGTTCTTTCTTC.

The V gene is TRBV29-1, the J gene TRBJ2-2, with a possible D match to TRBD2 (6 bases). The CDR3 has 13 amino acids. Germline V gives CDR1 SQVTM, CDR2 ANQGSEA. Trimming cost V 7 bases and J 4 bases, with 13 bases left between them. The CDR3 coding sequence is TGCAGCGCCCGGGACTTAACCACCGGGGAGCTGTTTTTT. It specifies CSARDLTTGELFF.